This T cell receptor beta chain was captured by sequencing in a study of OX40 agonist ivuxolimab in advanced cancers. Only in-frame clones appear in the TCRdb table, and some are missing; sequencing was by immunoSEQ multiplex PCR. The repertoire includes approximately 84,000 clones, 94% of them detected once, and roughly 2.6% sits in the top ten. As to this clone: Its matching antigen is unknown.

Study observations and caveats: Averaged across samples, CD8+ T cells carried more expanded clones than CD4+ did.

CDR3 size: 15 residues. V shed 0 bases and J shed 3 bases, with 12 bases lying between them. The sample was CD4+ or CD8+ T cells sorted from blood, taken in a trial of the OX40 agonist ivuxolimab. This chain links TRBV23-1 with TRBJ2-7; D is perhaps TRBD1 (5 bases). TRBV23-1 is an ORF; its function is uncertain. This TCR was sampled from an adult with an advanced solid tumor such as melanoma, head and neck, liver or kidney cancer. The CDR3 nucleotides are TGCGCCAGCAGTCAATCGACTCGACAGTTCTACGAGCAGTACTTC. Residues: CASSQSTRQFYEQYF.